This T cell receptor beta chain was obtained from a study of OX40 agonist ivuxolimab in advanced cancers. Germline-derived CDR1 and CDR2 are MNHEY and SVGAGI. The CDR3 has 13 amino acids. The V and J ends lost 7 bases and 6 bases respectively, with 12 bases between them. TCRdb keeps only in-frame clones here, not all; method: immunoSEQ multiplex PCR. Of about 59,000 clones in the sample, approximately 92% are singletons; the top ten hold more than 20%. This TCR derives from an adult with an advanced solid tumor such as melanoma, head and neck, liver or kidney cancer. Sequenced here: CD4+ or CD8+ T cells sorted from blood, sampled in a trial of the OX40 agonist ivuxolimab. The rearrangement links TRBV6-5 to TRBJ2-2, with a weak D call TRBD2 (6 bases). CDR3 DNA: TGTGCCAGCACTCACGGGGGTCCCGGGGAGCTGTTTTTT. Translating gives CASTHGGPGELFF.